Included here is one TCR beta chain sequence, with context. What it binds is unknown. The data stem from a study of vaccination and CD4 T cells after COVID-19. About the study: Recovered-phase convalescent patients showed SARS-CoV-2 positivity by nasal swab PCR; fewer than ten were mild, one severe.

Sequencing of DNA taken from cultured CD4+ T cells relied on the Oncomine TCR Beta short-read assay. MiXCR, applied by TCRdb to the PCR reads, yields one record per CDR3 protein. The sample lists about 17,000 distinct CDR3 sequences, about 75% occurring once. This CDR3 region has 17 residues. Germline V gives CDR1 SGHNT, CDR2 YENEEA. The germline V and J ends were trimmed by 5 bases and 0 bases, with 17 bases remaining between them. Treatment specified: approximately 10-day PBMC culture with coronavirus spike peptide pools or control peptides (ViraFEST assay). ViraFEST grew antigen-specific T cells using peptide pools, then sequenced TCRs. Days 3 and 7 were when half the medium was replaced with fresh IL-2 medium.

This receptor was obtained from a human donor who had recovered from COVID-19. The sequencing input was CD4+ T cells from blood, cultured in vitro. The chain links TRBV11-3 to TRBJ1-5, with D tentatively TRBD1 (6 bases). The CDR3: CASSPGWGLNSNQPQHF. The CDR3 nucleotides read TGTGCCAGCAGCCCAGGCTGGGGGCTTAATAGCAATCAGCCCCAGCATTTT.